This T cell receptor (beta chain) was retrieved from a study of CD8+ T cells in alopecia areata. Per the germline V gene, CDR1 is MNHEY and CDR2 is SMNVEV (reference sequence). There are 13 residues in the CDR3. V lost 6 bases to trimming and J lost 8 bases, with 16 bases between them. This clone was seen once. Specimens obtained from alopecia areata patients comprised lesional scalp punch biopsies and peripheral blood. Sequencing used cDNA as its template, made by extracting RNA and reverse transcribing it. Sequencing used immunoSEQ multiplex PCR; TCRdb keeps in-frame clones, though not all of them. Here the sample spans over 150,000 clones, more than 60% being singletons.

The material sequenced was CD4+ T cells sorted from blood, taken at week 0. This receptor was obtained from a human donor with alopecia areata. This sequence joins TRBV27 and TRBJ1-2, with D possibly matching TRBD1 (6 bases). Written as DNA, the CDR3 is TGTGCCAGCAGCGATTCAGGGGCTCTAGGCTACACCTTC. Translating it yields CASSDSGALGYTF.